The following is a T cell receptor beta chain sequence with its context. Lesional scalp punch biopsies and peripheral blood were collected from alopecia areata patients. Sorted populations comprised CD4+ and CD8+ T cells obtained from PBMCs. Germline V gene lookup returns CDR1 GTSNPN and CDR2 SVGIG (reference sequence). The length of the CDR3 is 14 residues. Trimming removed 1 base from V and 1 base from J, with 10 bases in between. This sample is part of a study of CD8+ T cells in alopecia areata. cDNA serving as the sequencing template came from extracted, reverse transcribed RNA. The assay was immunoSEQ multiplex PCR, and TCRdb's table has in-frame clones only and misses some. The sample includes fewer than 150,000 clones, about two fifths of them seen just once.

This receptor was obtained from a human donor with alopecia areata. Sequenced material: CD4+ T cells sorted from blood. The V gene is TRBV30, the J gene TRBJ1-2; no definite D call. The CDR3 here is CAWSDRTVNYGYTF. The CDR3, as DNA: TGTGCCTGGAGTGACCGGACGGTTAACTATGGCTACACCTTC. Supplemented by reference TRBV30 and TRBJ1-2, the full variable domain reads SQTIHQWPATLVQPVGSPLSLECTVEGTSNPNLYWYRQAAGRGLQLLFYSVGIGQISSEVPQNLSASRPQDRQFILSSKKLLLSDSGFYLCAWSDRTVNYGYTFGSGTRLTVV.